This T cell receptor beta chain comes out of a study of regulatory and conventional T cells in RAG deficiency. Across the study: In hypomorphic RAG CID or atypical SCID, autoimmunity is frequently associated. Notes on the study in general: Compared with controls, unique Treg TCR beta sequences dropped about 100-fold in Omenn syndrome and CID/AS.

Blood CD4+ CD25-low CD127-high conventional T cells supplied the genomic DNA template. CDR1 and CDR2 (germline): SGHVS, FQNEAQ. The CDR3 has 18 amino acids. The V and J ends lost 0 bases and 5 bases respectively, with 19 bases between them. Remarks on this clone: Its specificity is unknown.

Method: immunoSEQ multiplex PCR; TCRdb's copy keeps in-frame clones and lacks some. Of roughly 10,000 clones listed, 90% to 95% were seen once; the top ten hold almost 1.5%. The sample was CD4+ effector T cells sorted from blood. This chain connects TRBV7-8 to TRBJ2-2, with D perhaps given as TRBD1 or TRBD2 (5 bases each). This clonotype was sampled from a human donor with RAG deficiency presenting as severe combined immunodeficiency. The CDR3 reads CASSLAIKRGVRTGELFF. The CDR3 DNA reads TGTGCCAGCAGCTTAGCGATCAAGAGGGGCGTCCGAACCGGGGAGCTGTTTTTT. Supplemented by reference TRBV7-8 and TRBJ2-2, the full variable domain reads GAGVSQSPRYKVAKRGQDVALRCDPISGHVSLFWYQQALGQGPEFLTYFQNEAQLDKSGLPSDRFFAERPEGSVSTLKIQRTQQEDSAVYLCASSLAIKRGVRTGELFFGEGSRLTVL.